The 4 T cell receptor beta chains listed next were all sequenced from one sample in a study of blood T cell repertoires in COVID-19. The table came from immunoSEQ multiplex PCR; TCRdb's copy has only in-frame clones and leaves some out. The table records roughly 150,000 clones, roughly 72% of them present only once. The specimen was peripheral blood. These receptors all stem from an elderly woman with acute or convalescent COVID-19.

CDR3 in amino acids: CASSATGLAGELFF. The CDR3 region has the DNA TGTGCCAGCAGTGCGACAGGGCTGGCCGGGGAGCTGTTTTTT. The chain joins TRBV6-4 to TRBJ2-2; 7 nucleotides match TRBD1. The CDR3 extends over 14 amino acids. Germline V gene data show CDR1 as MRHNA and CDR2 as SNTAGT. The V and J ends lost 4 bases and 6 bases, in that order; junction bases with no gene match: 5.

This rearrangement joins TRBV20-1 to TRBJ2-2; 7 bases align to TRBD2. This CDR3 spans 13 amino acids. Per germline, CDR1 DFQATT and CDR2 SNEGSKA (reference sequence). Germline trimming cut 3 bases from V and 4 bases from J; bases unmatched to any gene: 2. CDR3 in amino acids: CSASSGGTGELFF. CDR3 nucleotide sequence: TGCAGTGCTAGTTCGGGGGGCACCGGGGAGCTGTTTTTT.

The V and J genes are TRBV5-6 and TRBJ1-1; D gene ambiguous. The V gene's germline CDR1 is SGHDT and CDR2 YYEEEE. The ends were cut back, 4 bases at V and 3 bases at J, with 10 bases in the middle. CDR3 length: 13 residues. This CDR3 reads CASSPGWDTEAFF. The CDR3 coding sequence is TGTGCCAGCAGCCCGGGATGGGACACTGAAGCTTTCTTT. The variable domain in full, completed from reference TRBV5-6 and TRBJ1-1, reads DAGVTQSPTHLIKTRGQQVTLRCSPKSGHDTVSWYQQALGQGPQFIFQYYEEEERQRGNFPDRFSGHQFPNYSSELNVNALLLGDSALYLCASSPGWDTEAFFGQGTRLTVV.

Ten or more counts support this clone. V is TRBV15 and J is TRBJ2-7; 8 nucleotides match TRBD2. Germline assignment: CDR1 LNHNV and CDR2 YYDKDF (reference sequence). V lost 0 bases to trimming and J lost 3 bases; unmatched junction nucleotides: 7. The length of the CDR3 is 16 residues. The CDR3 is CATSRDPAGARYEQYF. DNA for the CDR3: TGTGCCACCAGCAGAGATCCAGCGGGGGCACGCTACGAGCAGTACTTC.